This T cell receptor beta chain derives from a study of beta chain features in type 1 diabetes. Study conclusions and caveats: All four CD4+ subsets from Type 1 diabetes patients carried moderately but significantly shorter TCRB CDR3s.

Only a few counts were recorded for this clone. Its antigen is not known. V lost 4 bases and J 10 bases, leaving 20 bases between the germline ends. The CDR3 has 16 amino acids. Looked up from germline, CDR1 is KGHSH and CDR2 is LQKENI. Sequenced material consisted of expressed TCRB transcripts (all of the isolated RNA was reverse transcribed). Data came from immunoSEQ multiplex PCR; TCRdb stores just in-frame clones and leaves some out. The sample yields 680,000 or so clones, around 15% seen once. This rearrangement joins TRBV18 to TRBJ1-6, with D possibly matching TRBD1 (5 bases). This receptor was identified in a man younger than 35 with type 1 diabetes. Material for sequencing was naive CD4+ T cells from blood. The CDR3: CASSLSRDALGSPLHF. CDR3 sequence (DNA): TGTGCCAGCTCACTATCGCGGGACGCCCTAGGGTCACCCCTCCACTTT.